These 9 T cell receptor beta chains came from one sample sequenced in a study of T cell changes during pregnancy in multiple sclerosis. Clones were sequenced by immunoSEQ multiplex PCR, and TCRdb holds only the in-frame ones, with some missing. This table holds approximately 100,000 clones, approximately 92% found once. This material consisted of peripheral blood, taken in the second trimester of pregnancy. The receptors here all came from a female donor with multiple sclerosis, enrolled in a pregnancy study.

The DNA for the CDR3 is TGTGCCAGCAGCTTGGATGGGGCAGAGAACACAGATACGCAGTATTTT. Translation gives CASSLDGAENTDTQYF. This sequence joins TRBV5-4 and TRBJ2-3; TRBD1 is a possible D gene (5 bases). V was trimmed by 0 bases and J by 2 bases, leaving 13 bases between them. The CDR3 sequence is 16 residues long. The V gene's germline CDR1 is SGHNT and CDR2 YYREEE (reference sequence).

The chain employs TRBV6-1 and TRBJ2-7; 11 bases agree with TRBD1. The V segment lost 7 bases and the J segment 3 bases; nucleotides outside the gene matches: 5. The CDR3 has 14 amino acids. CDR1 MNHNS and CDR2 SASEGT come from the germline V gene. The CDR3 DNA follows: TGTGCCAGCACCACCGGGACAGGGGGCTACGAGCAGTACTTC. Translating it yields CASTTGTGGYEQYF.

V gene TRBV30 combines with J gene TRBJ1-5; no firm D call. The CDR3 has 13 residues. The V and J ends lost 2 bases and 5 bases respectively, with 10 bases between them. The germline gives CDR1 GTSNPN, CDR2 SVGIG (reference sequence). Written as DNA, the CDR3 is TGTGCCTGGAGTAGAGGGTCGGATCAGCCCCAGCATTTT. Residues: CAWSRGSDQPQHF.

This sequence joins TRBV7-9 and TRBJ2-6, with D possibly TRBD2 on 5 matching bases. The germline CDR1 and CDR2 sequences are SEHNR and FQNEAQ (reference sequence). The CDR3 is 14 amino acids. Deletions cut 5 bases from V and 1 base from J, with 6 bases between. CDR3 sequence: CASSGSSGANVLTF. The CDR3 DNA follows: TGTGCCAGCAGCGGGAGTTCTGGGGCCAACGTCCTGACTTTC.

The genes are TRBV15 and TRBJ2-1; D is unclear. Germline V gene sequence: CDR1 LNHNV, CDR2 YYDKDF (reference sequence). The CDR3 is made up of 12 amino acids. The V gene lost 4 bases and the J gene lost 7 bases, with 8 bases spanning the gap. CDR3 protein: CATSTLQNEQFF. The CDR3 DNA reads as TGTGCCACCAGCACTCTTCAGAATGAGCAGTTCTTC.

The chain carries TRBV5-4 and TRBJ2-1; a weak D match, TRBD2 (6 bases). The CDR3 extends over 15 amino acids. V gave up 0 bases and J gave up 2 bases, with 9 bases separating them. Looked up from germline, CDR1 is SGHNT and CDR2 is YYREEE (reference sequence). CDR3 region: CASSLGRLAYNEQFF. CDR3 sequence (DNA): TGTGCCAGCAGCTTGGGGAGACTAGCCTACAATGAGCAGTTCTTC.

The CDR3 DNA reads as TGCGCCAGCAGCCAAGACAGGGTTAGCTATGGCTACACCTTC. It specifies CASSQDRVSYGYTF. The V and J genes are TRBV4-1 and TRBJ1-2, with a tentative D call TRBD1 (5 bases). Between the trimmed V and J ends, which lost 0 bases and 4 bases, there was a span of 9 bases. The CDR3 is 14 residues long. Germline CDR1 and CDR2: MGHRA and YSYEKL.

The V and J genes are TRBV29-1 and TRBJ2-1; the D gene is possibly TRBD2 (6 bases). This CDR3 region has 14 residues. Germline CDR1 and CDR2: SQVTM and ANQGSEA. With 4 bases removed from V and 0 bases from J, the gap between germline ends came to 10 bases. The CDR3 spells CSVGSGSSYNEQFF. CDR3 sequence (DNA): TGCAGCGTTGGTAGCGGAAGCTCCTACAATGAGCAGTTCTTC.

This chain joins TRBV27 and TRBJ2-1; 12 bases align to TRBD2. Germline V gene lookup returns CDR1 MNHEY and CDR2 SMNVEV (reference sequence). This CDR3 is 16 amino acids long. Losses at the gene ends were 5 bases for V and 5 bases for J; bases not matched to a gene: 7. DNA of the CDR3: TGTGCCAGCAGTCTAGCTAGCGGGGGGGCGGACAATGAGCAGTTCTTC. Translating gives CASSLASGGADNEQFF.